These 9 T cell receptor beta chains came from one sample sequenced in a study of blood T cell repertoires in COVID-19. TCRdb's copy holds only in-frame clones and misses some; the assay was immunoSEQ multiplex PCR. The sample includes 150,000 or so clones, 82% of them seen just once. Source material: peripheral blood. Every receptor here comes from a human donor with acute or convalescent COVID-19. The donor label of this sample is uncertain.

CDR3: CASTEGVRQPQHF. CDR3 coding DNA: TGTGCCAGCACCGAAGGGGTCCGGCAGCCCCAGCATTTT. The chain carries TRBV6-5 and TRBJ1-5; D is perhaps TRBD1 (5 bases). CDR1 and CDR2 from the germline V gene are MNHEY and SVGAGI. V dropped 7 bases and J dropped 7 bases, with 14 bases sitting between them. CDR3 size: 13 residues.

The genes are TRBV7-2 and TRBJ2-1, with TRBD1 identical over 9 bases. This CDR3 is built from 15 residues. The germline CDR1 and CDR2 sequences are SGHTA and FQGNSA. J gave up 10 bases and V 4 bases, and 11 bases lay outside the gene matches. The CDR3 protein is CASSSTRGTGQEQFF. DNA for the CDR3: TGTGCCAGCAGCTCTACCCGGGGGACAGGGCAGGAGCAGTTCTTC.

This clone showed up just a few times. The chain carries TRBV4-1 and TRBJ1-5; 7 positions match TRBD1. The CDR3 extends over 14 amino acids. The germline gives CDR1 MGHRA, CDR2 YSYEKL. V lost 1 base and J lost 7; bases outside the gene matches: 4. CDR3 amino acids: CASSQGGGRQPQHF. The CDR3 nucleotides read TGCGCCAGCAGCCAAGGAGGGGGCCGGCAGCCCCAGCATTTT.

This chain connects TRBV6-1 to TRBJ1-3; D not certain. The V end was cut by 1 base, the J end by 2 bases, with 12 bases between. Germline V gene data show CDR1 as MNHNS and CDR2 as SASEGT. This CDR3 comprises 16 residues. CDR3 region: CASSEGWPLPGNTIYF. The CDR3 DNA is TGTGCCAGCAGTGAAGGATGGCCTCTGCCTGGAAACACCATATATTTT.

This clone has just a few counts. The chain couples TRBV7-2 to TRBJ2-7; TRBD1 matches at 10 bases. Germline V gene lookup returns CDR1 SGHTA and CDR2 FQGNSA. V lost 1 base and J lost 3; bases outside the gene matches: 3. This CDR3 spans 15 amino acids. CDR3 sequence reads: CASSLGTGGRYEQYF. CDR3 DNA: TGTGCCAGCAGCTTAGGGACAGGGGGACGCTACGAGCAGTACTTC. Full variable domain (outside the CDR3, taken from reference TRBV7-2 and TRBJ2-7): GAGVSQSPSNKVTEKGKDVELRCDPISGHTALYWYRQSLGQGLEFLIYFQGNSAPDKSGLPSDRFSAERTGGSVSTLTIQRTQQEDSAVYLCASSLGTGGRYEQYFGPGTRLTVT.

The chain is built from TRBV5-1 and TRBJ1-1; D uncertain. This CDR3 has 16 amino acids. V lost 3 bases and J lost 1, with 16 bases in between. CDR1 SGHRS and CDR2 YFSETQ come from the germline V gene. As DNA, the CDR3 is TGCGCCAGCAGCTCATCCCCCCTTTCGGGGAACACTGAAGCTTTCTTT. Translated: CASSSSPLSGNTEAFF.

The CDR3 loop reads CSVDILKEPAMNTEAFF. The CDR3 nucleotides read TGCAGCGTTGACATCCTAAAGGAGCCAGCGATGAACACTGAAGCTTTCTTT. The rearrangement joins TRBV29-1 to TRBJ1-1; D unresolved. Looked up from germline, CDR1 is SQVTM and CDR2 is ANQGSEA. The CDR3 contains 17 residues. Trimming cost V 3 bases and J 0 bases, with 20 bases left between them.

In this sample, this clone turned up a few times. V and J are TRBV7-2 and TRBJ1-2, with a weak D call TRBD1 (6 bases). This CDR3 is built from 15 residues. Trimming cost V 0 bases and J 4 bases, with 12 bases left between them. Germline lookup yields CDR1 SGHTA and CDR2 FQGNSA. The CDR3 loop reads CASSLAPGQRYGYTF. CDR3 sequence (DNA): TGTGCCAGCAGCTTAGCCCCCGGACAGCGCTATGGCTACACCTTC. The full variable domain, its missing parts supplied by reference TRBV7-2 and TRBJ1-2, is GAGVSQSPSNKVTEKGKDVELRCDPISGHTALYWYRQSLGQGLEFLIYFQGNSAPDKSGLPSDRFSAERTGGSVSTLTIQRTQQEDSAVYLCASSLAPGQRYGYTFGSGTRLTVV.

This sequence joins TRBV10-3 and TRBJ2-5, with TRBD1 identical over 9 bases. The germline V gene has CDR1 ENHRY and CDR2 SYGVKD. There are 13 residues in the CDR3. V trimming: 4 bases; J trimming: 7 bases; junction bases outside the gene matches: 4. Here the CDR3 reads CAISGGQGGTQYF. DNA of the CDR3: TGTGCCATCAGTGGGGGACAGGGAGGGACCCAGTACTTC.